This TCR beta chain was recovered during a study of preoperative IRX-2 immunotherapy in early breast cancer. V dropped 5 bases and J dropped 3 bases, with 16 bases sitting between them. CDR1 and CDR2 (germline): LGHNT, FRNRAP. The CDR3 length is 15 residues. The table came from immunoSEQ multiplex PCR; TCRdb's copy has only in-frame clones and leaves some out. Seen here are about 13,000 clones, approximately 91% observed once, and the top ten hold over 25%. The treatment was: preoperative locoregional IRX-2 cytokine immunotherapy. Preoperative locoregional IRX-2 cytokine immunotherapy was tested in the phase Ib source study.

The V call is TRBV12-5, the J call TRBJ1-1; no firm D call. The sample was gathered from a patient treated with IRX-2 immunotherapy. The receptor's source is a human donor with breast cancer. CDR3 amino acids: CASGLAPVGDTEAFF. The CDR3 coding sequence is TGTGCTAGTGGTCTTGCCCCGGTAGGTGACACTGAAGCTTTCTTT.